The TCR beta chain under discussion was sequenced for a study of shared clonotypes between healthy human individuals. The V segment lost 6 bases and the J segment 7 bases; nucleotides outside the gene matches: 5. Germline-derived CDR1 and CDR2 are MDHEN and SYDVKM. The CDR3 extends over 12 amino acids. This clone was found a few times. Evenly divided among several immunoSEQ plates was the genomic DNA of each subset. TCRdb's table, derived via immunoSEQ multiplex PCR, lists solely in-frame clones and lacks some. The sample includes 850,000 to 1,200,000 clones, 75% of them seen just once. This clonotype was obtained from a man aged 18 to 30 in good health. The chain carries TRBV28 and TRBJ1-1; 7 bases match TRBD1. What was sequenced was memory CD4+ T cells sorted from blood. Noted subset: CD45RA-negative fraction. The CDR3 loop is CASSLQGFEAFF. The CDR3 DNA reads as TGTGCCAGCAGCTTACAGGGGTTTGAAGCTTTCTTT.